Each of the 10 T cell receptor beta chains below was sequenced from the same sample in a study of shared clonotypes between healthy human individuals. Assay: immunoSEQ multiplex PCR; the TCRdb copy retains only in-frame clones and omits some. The sample yields about 990,000 clones, more than 75% seen once. Sequencing input: memory CD4+ T cells from PBMCs. The sample's subset: CD45RA-negative fraction. These receptors were taken from a man between 18 and 35 years old in good health. Some clones in this sample may be carry-over from other donors' samples.

The chain has TRBV7-6 and TRBJ2-1; the D gene is possibly TRBD2 (6 bases). The germline V gene encodes CDR1 SGHVS and CDR2 FNYEAQ. V lost 0 bases to trimming and J lost 8 bases, with 14 bases between them. The length of the CDR3 is 15 residues. CDR3 loop: CASSLAGTPGDEQFF. For the CDR3, the DNA is TGTGCCAGCAGCTTAGCCGGGACTCCCGGCGATGAGCAGTTCTTC.

The chain carries TRBV7-8 and TRBJ1-1; 7 bases line up with TRBD1. The V gene's germline CDR1 is SGHVS and CDR2 FQNEAQ. This CDR3 contains 17 residues. The V gene end was trimmed by 1 base and the J gene end by 4 bases; junction bases not matched to a gene: 12. CDR3 coding DNA: TGTGCCAGCAGCTTAGAGGCCAGGGGGTTGGTTGGCACTGAAGCTTTCTTT. It codes for CASSLEARGLVGTEAFF.

V is TRBV11-1 and J is TRBJ2-5; TRBD2 is a possible D gene (6 bases). Trimming removed 6 bases at V and 5 bases at J, with 16 bases between. The CDR3 has 14 residues. Germline V gene lookup returns CDR1 SGHAT and CDR2 FQDESV (reference sequence). CDR3 residues: CASRGDSEMETQYF. CDR3 in DNA: TGTGCCAGCAGAGGGGACTCAGAAATGGAGACCCAGTACTTC.

The chain is built from TRBV11-2 and TRBJ1-2, with 7 bases identical to TRBD1. This CDR3 contains 15 residues. With 5 bases clipped from V and 3 bases from J, the junction kept 9 bases outside the gene matches. The germline V gene encodes CDR1 SGHAT and CDR2 FQNNGV. Written as DNA, the CDR3 is TGTGCCAGCAGCCAGGGGGGGGGAGTCCACTATGGCTACACCTTC. It yields the protein CASSQGGGVHYGYTF. The variable domain in full, with the rest retrieved from reference TRBV11-2 and TRBJ1-2, is EAGVAQSPRYKIIEKRQSVAFWCNPISGHATLYWYQQILGQGPKLLIQFQNNGVVDDSQLPKDRFSAERLKGVDSTLKIQPAKLEDSAVYLCASSQGGGVHYGYTFGSGTRLTVV.

This chain joins TRBV11-1 and TRBJ1-1, with D possibly being TRBD1 (6 bases). The CDR3 consists of 15 residues. V dropped 1 base and J dropped 0 bases, with 9 bases sitting between them. Germline values: CDR1 SGHAT, CDR2 FQDESV (reference sequence). CDR3: CASSLVPGVNTEAFF. In nucleotides, the CDR3 is TGTGCCAGCAGCTTAGTACCAGGGGTGAACACTGAAGCTTTCTTT. Filled out from reference TRBV11-1 and TRBJ1-1, the complete variable domain reads EAEVAQSPRYKITEKSQAVAFWCDPISGHATLYWYRQILGQGPELLVQFQDESVVDDSQLPKDRFSAERLKGVDSTLKIQPAELGDSAMYLCASSLVPGVNTEAFFGQGTRLTVV.

The chain employs TRBV27 and TRBJ2-3; 8 bases align to TRBD2. The CDR3 has 14 residues. Trimming took 3 bases from V and 10 from J; bases not matched to a gene: 9. Germline assignment: CDR1 MNHEY and CDR2 SMNVEV (reference sequence). The CDR3 DNA sequence: TGTGCCAGCAGTTTTAGGACTAGCCTTCATTCGCAGTATTTT. Amino acids: CASSFRTSLHSQYF.

The chain employs TRBV19 and TRBJ1-5; D is unclear. This CDR3 has 14 residues. Trimming took 6 bases from V and 4 from J, leaving 13 bases between them. Per the germline V gene, CDR1 is LNHDA and CDR2 is SQIVND (reference sequence). CDR3 region: CASRQSEGNQPQHF. For the CDR3, the DNA is TGTGCCAGTAGACAGTCCGAGGGAAATCAGCCCCAGCATTTT.

This chain links TRBV7-9 with TRBJ2-1, with 8 bases matching TRBD1. V was pared by 7 bases and J by 7 bases, with 12 bases of the junction left unmatched. Germline CDR1 and CDR2: SEHNR and FQNEAQ (reference sequence). This CDR3 has 15 residues. As DNA, the CDR3 is TGTGCCAGCAAGGGGTTGACAGGGGAGGTTAATGAGCAGTTCTTC. Translated, it gives CASKGLTGEVNEQFF.

This clone was counted between two and nine times. This chain uses TRBV7-6 with TRBJ1-3; TRBD1 agrees at 8 bases. The CDR3 totals 16 residues. The J segment lost 3 bases and the V segment lost 5 bases, leaving 9 bases of the junction unmatched. From germline, CDR1 is SGHVS and CDR2 FNYEAQ. CDR3 DNA: TGTGCCAGCAGCAAGACAGGGGCGGTATATGGAAACACCATATATTTT. Protein sequence: CASSKTGAVYGNTIYF.

The V and J genes are TRBV27 and TRBJ2-5; TRBD1 is a possible D gene (5 bases). CDR1 MNHEY and CDR2 SMNVEV come from the germline V gene (reference sequence). The CDR3 is 14 residues long. The V gene lost 6 bases and the J gene lost 1 base, with 12 bases spanning the gap. The CDR3 region is CASSPTGFQETQYF. CDR3 sequence (DNA): TGTGCCAGCAGCCCAACAGGCTTCCAAGAGACCCAGTACTTC.